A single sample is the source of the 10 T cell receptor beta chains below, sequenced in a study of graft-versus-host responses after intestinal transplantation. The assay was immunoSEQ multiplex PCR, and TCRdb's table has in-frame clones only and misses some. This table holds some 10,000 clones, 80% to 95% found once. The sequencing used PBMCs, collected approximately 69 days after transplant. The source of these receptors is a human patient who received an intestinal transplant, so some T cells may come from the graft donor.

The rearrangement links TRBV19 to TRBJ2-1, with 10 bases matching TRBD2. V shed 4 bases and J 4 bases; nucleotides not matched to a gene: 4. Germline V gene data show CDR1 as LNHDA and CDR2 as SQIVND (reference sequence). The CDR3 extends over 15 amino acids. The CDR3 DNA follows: TGTGCCAGTAGTAGAACTAGCGGGGTATACAATGAGCAGTTCTTC. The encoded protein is CASSRTSGVYNEQFF.

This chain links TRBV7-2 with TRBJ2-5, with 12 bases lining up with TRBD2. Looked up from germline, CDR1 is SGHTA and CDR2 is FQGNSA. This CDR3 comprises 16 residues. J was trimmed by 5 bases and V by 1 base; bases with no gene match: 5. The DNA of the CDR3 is TGTGCCAGCAGCTTAGGACTAGCGGGAGTTTGGGAGACCCAGTACTTC. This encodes CASSLGLAGVWETQYF.

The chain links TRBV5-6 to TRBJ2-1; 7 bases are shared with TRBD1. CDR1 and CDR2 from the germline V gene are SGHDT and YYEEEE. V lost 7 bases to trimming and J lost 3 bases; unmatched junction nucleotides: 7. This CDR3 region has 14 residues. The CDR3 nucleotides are TGTGCCAGCTCGAGAGGGACAGACTACAATGAGCAGTTCTTC. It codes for CASSRGTDYNEQFF.

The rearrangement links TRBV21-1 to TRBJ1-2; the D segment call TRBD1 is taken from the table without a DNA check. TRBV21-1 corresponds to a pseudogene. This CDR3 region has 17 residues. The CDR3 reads CASSRLRGTAFNYGYTF. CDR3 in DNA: TGTGCCAGCAGCAGACTGAGGGGGACAGCCTTTAACTATGGCTACACCTTC.

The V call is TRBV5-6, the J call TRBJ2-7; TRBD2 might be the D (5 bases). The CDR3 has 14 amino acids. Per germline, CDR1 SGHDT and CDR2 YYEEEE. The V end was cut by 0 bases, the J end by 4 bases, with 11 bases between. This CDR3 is CASSLEAEVYEQYF. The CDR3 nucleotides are TGTGCCAGCAGCTTGGAGGCGGAGGTATACGAGCAGTACTTC.

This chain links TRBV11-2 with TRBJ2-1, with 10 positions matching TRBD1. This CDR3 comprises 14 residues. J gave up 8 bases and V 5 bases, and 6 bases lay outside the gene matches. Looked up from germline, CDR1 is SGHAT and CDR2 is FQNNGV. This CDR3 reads CASSPGQGDYEQFF. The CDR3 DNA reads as TGTGCCAGCAGCCCTGGACAGGGGGACTATGAGCAGTTCTTC.

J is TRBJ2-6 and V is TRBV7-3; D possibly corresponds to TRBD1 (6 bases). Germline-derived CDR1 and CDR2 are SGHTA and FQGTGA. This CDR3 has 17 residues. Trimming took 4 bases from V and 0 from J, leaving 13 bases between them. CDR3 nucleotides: TGTGCCAGCAGCTGGAAGGGGGATATCTCTGGGGCCAACGTCCTGACTTTC. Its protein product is CASSWKGDISGANVLTF.

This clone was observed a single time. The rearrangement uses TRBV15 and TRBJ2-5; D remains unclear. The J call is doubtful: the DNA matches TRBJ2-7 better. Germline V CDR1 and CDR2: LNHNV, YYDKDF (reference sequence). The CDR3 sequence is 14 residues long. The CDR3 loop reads CATSRANIGYEQYF. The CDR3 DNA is TGTGCCACCAGCAGAGCTAATATAGGCTACGAGCAGTACTTC.

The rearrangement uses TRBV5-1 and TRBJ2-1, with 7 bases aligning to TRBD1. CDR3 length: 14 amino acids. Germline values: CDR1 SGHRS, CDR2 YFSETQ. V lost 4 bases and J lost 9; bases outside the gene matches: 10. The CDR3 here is CASSVGTDPIEQFF. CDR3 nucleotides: TGCGCCAGCAGCGTGGGGACAGATCCTATTGAGCAGTTCTTC.

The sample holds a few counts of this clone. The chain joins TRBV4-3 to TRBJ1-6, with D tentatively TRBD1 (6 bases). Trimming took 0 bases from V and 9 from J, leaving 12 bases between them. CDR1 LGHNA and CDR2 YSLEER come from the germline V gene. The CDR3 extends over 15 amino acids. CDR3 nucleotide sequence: TGCGCCAGCAGCCAAGATGCGGGGGCAGGTTCACCCCTCCACTTT. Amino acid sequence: CASSQDAGAGSPLHF.